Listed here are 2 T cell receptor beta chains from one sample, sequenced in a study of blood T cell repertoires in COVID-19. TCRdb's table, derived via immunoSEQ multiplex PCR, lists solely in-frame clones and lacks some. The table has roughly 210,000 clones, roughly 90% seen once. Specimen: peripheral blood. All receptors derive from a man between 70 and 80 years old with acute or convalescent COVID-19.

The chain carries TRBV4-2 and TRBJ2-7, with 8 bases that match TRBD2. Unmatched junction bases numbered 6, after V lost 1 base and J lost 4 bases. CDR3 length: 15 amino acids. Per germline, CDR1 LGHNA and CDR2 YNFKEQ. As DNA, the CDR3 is TGTGCCAGCAGCCAAGGTAGCGGGGACCAGTACGAGCAGTACTTC. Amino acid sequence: CASSQGSGDQYEQYF.

The DNA for the CDR3 is TGCGCCAGCAGCCCTGGGACAGGGGGCATGACTGAAGCTTTCTTT. It specifies CASSPGTGGMTEAFF. This chain connects TRBV5-1 to TRBJ1-1; TRBD1 agrees at 12 bases. With 4 bases clipped from V and 5 bases from J, the junction kept 6 bases outside the gene matches. Germline V CDR1 and CDR2: SGHRS, YFSETQ. The CDR3 totals 15 residues.